This TCR beta chain was recorded in a study of OX40 agonist ivuxolimab in advanced cancers. In the study overall: People in dose escalation had one of these cancers: hepatocellular carcinoma, melanoma, renal cell or head and neck cancer. Among those treated, three patients had partial responses, one with hepatocellular carcinoma and two with cutaneous melanoma. Points from the study as a whole: Both CD4+ and CD8+ T cell populations in blood had undergone clonal expansion by week 6 at 0.1 to 3.0 mg/kg. Some nonresponders additionally presented with little normalized T-cell clonal expansion.

Only in-frame clones appear in the TCRdb table, and some are missing; sequencing was by immunoSEQ multiplex PCR. The sample includes some 65,000 clones, roughly 87% of them seen just once. This clone turned up a few times. The antigen is unknown. Sequences were derived from CD4+ or CD8+ T cells sorted from blood, sampled in a trial of the OX40 agonist ivuxolimab. This TCR derives from an adult with an advanced solid tumor such as melanoma, head and neck, liver or kidney cancer.

CDR3 protein: CASRPGYGGSYGYTF. The CDR3 DNA reads TGTGCCAGCAGACCCGGCTACGGCGGGAGCTATGGCTACACCTTC. V and J are TRBV5-6 and TRBJ1-2; no clear D. CDR3 length: 15 residues. With 5 bases removed from V and 4 bases from J, the gap between germline ends came to 18 bases. Germline CDR1 is SGHDT and CDR2 is YYEEEE. The full variable domain, rest sourced from reference TRBV5-6 and TRBJ1-2, is DAGVTQSPTHLIKTRGQQVTLRCSPKSGHDTVSWYQQALGQGPQFIFQYYEEEERQRGNFPDRFSGHQFPNYSSELNVNALLLGDSALYLCASRPGYGGSYGYTFGSGTRLTVV.